This T cell receptor beta chain was captured by sequencing in a study of blood T cell repertoires in COVID-19. Clones were sequenced by immunoSEQ multiplex PCR, and TCRdb holds only the in-frame ones, with some missing. The table records around 150,000 clones, around 87% of them present only once. CDR3 length equals 15 residues. The V gene's germline CDR1 is MNHEY and CDR2 SVGAGI. Trimming took 1 base from V and 4 from J, leaving 14 bases between them. V is TRBV6-5 and J is TRBJ2-7; no reliable D call. This TCR derives from a woman between 35 and 50 years old with acute or convalescent COVID-19. The material sequenced was peripheral blood. CDR3 coding DNA: TGTGCCAGCAGTTACTACTCTGACCCCGGGTACGAGCAGTACTTC. As protein: CASSYYSDPGYEQYF.